These 14 T cell receptor beta chains share one sample of origin, sequenced in a study of CD8+ T cells in alopecia areata listed by TCRdb under 2018. Receptor libraries were prepared by the immunoSEQ multiplex PCR assay. RNA was extracted from all samples and reverse transcribed into cDNA, which served as template for TCR sequencing. TCRdb obtained this table from immuneACCESS and retained in-frame rearrangements with V and J assigned. These tables miss some clones; where compared with another copy, unresolved V genes account for less than half of the shortfall, and the remainder is unexplained. The sample profile shows more than 130,000 clones; around 82% of them were found once. The ten largest clones take up roughly 25% of the sample. Reading the label with the study, this specimen's time point is: around 4 weeks on oral tofacitinib. The treatment or condition label on this specimen signifies: oral pan-JAK inhibitor, 5-10 mg twice daily.

Sequenced material: CD8+ T cells sorted from blood, taken at week 4, from a patient treated with tofacitinib. These receptors all come from a human donor with alopecia areata.

J is TRBJ1-1 and V is TRBV19; 8 bases are shared with TRBD1. J gave up 1 base and V 0 bases, and 4 bases lay outside the gene matches. Germline loops: CDR1 LNHDA, CDR2 SQIVND (reference sequence). This CDR3 region has 16 residues. The CDR3 protein is CASSIDPDRGNTEAFF. The DNA of the CDR3 is TGTGCCAGTAGTATAGACCCCGACAGGGGGAACACTGAAGCTTTCTTT.

This rearrangement joins TRBV7-9 to TRBJ2-4, with TRBD2 as a possible D gene (6 bases). V was clipped by 1 base and J by 9 bases, with 16 bases between them. The CDR3 loop spans 15 amino acids. The V gene's germline CDR1 is SEHNR and CDR2 FQNEAQ (reference sequence). This chain's CDR3 is CASSLVIGGAVIQYF. The DNA for the CDR3 is TGTGCCAGCAGCTTAGTCATTGGCGGGGCCGTCATTCAGTACTTC.

The chain is built from TRBV4-1 and TRBJ2-7; the D gene is possibly TRBD1 (5 bases). V lost 4 bases and J 0 bases, leaving 10 bases between the germline ends. In germline, CDR1 is MGHRA, CDR2 YSYEKL. The CDR3 has 14 amino acids. For the CDR3, the DNA is TGCGCCAGCAGCCCTTCAGGGTACTCCTACGAGCAGTACTTC. Translated, it gives CASSPSGYSYEQYF.

The genes are TRBV27 and TRBJ2-1; D tentatively reads TRBD1 or TRBD2 (5 bases each). The CDR3 runs 11 residues. Germline values: CDR1 MNHEY, CDR2 SMNVEV (reference sequence). V gave up 10 bases and J gave up 12 bases, with 16 bases separating them. The CDR3 sequence: CATGAADGQFF. CDR3 bases: TGTGCCACCGGGGCGGCCGATGGGCAGTTCTTC.

J is TRBJ1-2 and V is TRBV27, with D possibly matching TRBD1 (5 bases). The CDR3 is 15 residues long. Germline V gene sequence: CDR1 MNHEY, CDR2 SMNVEV (reference sequence). V was clipped by 0 bases and J by 8 bases, with 16 bases between them. This chain's CDR3 is CASSLSGTGSLGYTF. The CDR3 DNA sequence: TGTGCCAGCAGTTTATCGGGGACGGGTTCTTTAGGCTACACCTTC.

J is TRBJ2-5 and V is TRBV29-1, with TRBD1 matching 8 bases. Germline CDR1 is SQVTM and CDR2 is ANQGSEA. Unmatched junction bases numbered 3, after V lost 2 bases and J lost 1 base. The CDR3 sequence is 14 residues long. CDR3 residues: CSVEPGQVQETQYF. The CDR3 coding sequence is TGCAGCGTTGAACCGGGACAGGTCCAAGAGACCCAGTACTTC.

The V call is TRBV7-6, the J call TRBJ2-7; D is ambiguous. The V gene lost 1 base and the J gene lost 5 bases, with 15 bases spanning the gap. In germline, CDR1 is SGHVS, CDR2 FNYEAQ. The CDR3 contains 15 residues. The CDR3, as DNA: TGTGCCAGCAGCTTAGAGGCGGATCTGGCGGACGAGCAGTACTTC. Its protein product is CASSLEADLADEQYF.

V gene TRBV19 combines with J gene TRBJ1-1, with D unresolved. Germline lookup yields CDR1 LNHDA and CDR2 SQIVND (reference sequence). The length of the CDR3 is 15 residues. V was cut by 5 bases and J by 0 bases, with 13 bases left in between. The CDR3 coding sequence is TGTGCCAGTAGTCCTGTGTCGGGCATGAACACTGAAGCTTTCTTT. Protein: CASSPVSGMNTEAFF.

The V and J genes are TRBV6-5 and TRBJ2-7, with TRBD2 matching 13 bases. Per germline, CDR1 MNHEY and CDR2 SVGAGI. The J segment lost 5 bases and the V segment lost 5 bases, leaving 6 bases of the junction unmatched. The CDR3 has 15 amino acids. This CDR3 is CASSPGLAGVDEQYF. The CDR3 nucleotides are TGTGCCAGCAGTCCAGGACTAGCGGGGGTCGACGAGCAGTACTTC.

Only one count was recorded for this clone. CDR3 protein: CASTSRSGLDAYNEQFF. CDR3 sequence (DNA): TGCGCCAGCACCAGCAGATCTGGCCTAGATGCCTACAATGAGCAGTTCTTC. The chain combines TRBV4-1 with TRBJ2-1; D remains unclear. Germline CDR1 reads MGHRA; CDR2 reads YSYEKL. The CDR3 is 17 residues long. Trimming took 7 bases from V and 2 from J, leaving 21 bases between them.

The rearrangement links TRBV10-3 to TRBJ2-7; a weak D match, TRBD2 (6 bases). V lost 6 bases to trimming and J lost 1 base, with 16 bases between them. CDR1 and CDR2 from the germline V gene are ENHRY and SYGVKD. The CDR3 spans 15 residues. CDR3 sequence: CAISATGTLSYEQYF. The CDR3 nucleotides are TGTGCCATCAGCGCAACCGGGACTCTATCCTACGAGCAGTACTTC.

Worth noting for this clone: Its ends do not fully match the called genes, so a read error is possible. Different DNA sequences within this sample yield the same CDR3. The DNA of the CDR3 is TGTGCCAGCAGTCTATCGCCCGGGGGCAATGAGCAGTTCTTC. This sequence encodes CASSLSPGGNEQFF. This rearrangement joins TRBV27 to TRBJ2-1; TRBD2 is a possible D gene (6 bases). The CDR3 is 14 residues long. Looked up from germline, CDR1 is MNHEY and CDR2 is SMNVEV (reference sequence).

The chain uses TRBV11-2 and TRBJ2-7; D call uncertain. CDR3 length equals 12 residues. The V end was cut by 1 base, the J end by 6 bases, with 7 bases between. The germline gives CDR1 SGHAT, CDR2 FQNNGV. Here the CDR3 DNA reads TGTGCCAGCAGCTTAGGGCAGTTCGAGCAGTACTTC. It yields the protein CASSLGQFEQYF.

The chain links TRBV4-1 to TRBJ2-2; TRBD2 matches 8 bases. Germline values: CDR1 MGHRA, CDR2 YSYEKL. CDR3 length: 17 residues. Losses at the gene ends were 3 bases for V and 0 bases for J; bases not matched to a gene: 6. This CDR3 is CASSQWVAGTNTGELFF. Here the CDR3 DNA reads TGCGCCAGCAGCCAGTGGGTAGCGGGGACGAACACCGGGGAGCTGTTTTTT.